The following is a TCR beta chain sequence with its context. Its antigen is still unknown. V lost 1 base to trimming and J lost 8 bases, with 8 bases between them. Germline V CDR1 and CDR2: MNHNS, SASEGT. CDR3 length: 12 residues. This entry is derived from a study of T-cell memory formation after mild COVID-19. For the study at large: Largely, the TCR clusters proved donor specific. Findings of the study overall: Whereas later expanders leaned CD4+, clones contracting day 15 to 85 showed a balanced CD4/CD8 makeup.

A 5'RACE reaction primed in the constant segment made cDNA libraries of TCR alpha and TCR beta, and these carried sample barcodes and UMIs. TCRdb passed the 5' RACE reads through MiXCR, listing each CDR3 protein once. The sample includes 450,000 to 650,000 distinct CDR3 sequences, roughly 18% of them seen just once. V and J are TRBV6-1 and TRBJ1-2; D not resolved. Sequencing was performed on PBMCs or a T cell subset sorted from them (not recorded which). The clonotype originates from an adult woman who had mild COVID-19 (a few samples of this study predate the infection). Cell type and time point are not known. CDR3 in amino acids: CASSEEFSGYTF. The CDR3, as DNA: TGTGCCAGCAGTGAAGAGTTTAGCGGCTACACCTTC.